This T cell receptor (beta chain) stems from a study of T cell repertoires in cytomegalovirus infection. MiXCR was run by TCRdb on the reads, yielding one entry per CDR3 protein. The sample lists 300,000 or so distinct CDR3 sequences; more than 20% were seen once. In this sample, this clonotype turned up a few times. Its antigen is undetermined. The CDR3 loop spans 14 amino acids. The germline V gene has CDR1 DFQATT and CDR2 SNEGSKA (reference sequence). The ends were cut back, 7 bases at V and 0 bases at J, with 13 bases in the middle. The material was cultured PBMCs, obtained from culture after CMV antigen stimulation. J is TRBJ2-4 and V is TRBV20-1; a weak D match, TRBD1 (5 bases). This TCR derives from a human donor in good health (CMV status not recorded). Some clones in this sample may be carry-over from other donors' samples. CDR3 region: CSGRVPLAKNIQYF. The DNA for the CDR3 is TGCAGTGGCAGGGTCCCCTTAGCCAAAAACATTCAGTACTTC.